These 21 T cell receptor beta chains were sequenced from one sample in a study of shared clonotypes between healthy human individuals. Assay used: immunoSEQ multiplex PCR; TCRdb lists only in-frame clones, some missing. The sample holds roughly 330,000 clones, around two thirds seen once. Specimen: memory CD4+ T cells sorted from blood. Indicated subset: CD45RA-negative fraction. Receptors were obtained from a man under 40 in good health.

The V call is TRBV7-9, the J call TRBJ1-2, with D hard to call. CDR1 is SEHNR, CDR2 FQNEAQ, per germline (reference sequence). Trimming removed 0 bases from V and 6 bases from J, with 14 bases in between. This CDR3 has 15 residues. Here the CDR3 DNA reads TGTGCCAGCAGCTTAGCCCAACCAGGAAGTGATGGCTACACCTTC. This translates into CASSLAQPGSDGYTF.

The chain couples TRBV5-6 to TRBJ1-5; a possible D gene is TRBD1 (5 bases). The CDR3 runs to 15 residues. Per germline, CDR1 SGHDT and CDR2 YYEEEE. The ends were cut back, 2 bases at V and 3 bases at J, with 12 bases in the middle. The CDR3, as DNA: TGTGCCAGCAGCTTAGGGCAGGGTGCCAATCAGCCCCAGCATTTT. Translation gives CASSLGQGANQPQHF.

The chain carries TRBV19 and TRBJ1-1; TRBD1 might be the D (5 bases). The CDR3 contains 13 residues. Trimming cost V 7 bases and J 0 bases, with 9 bases left between them. Germline CDR1 is LNHDA and CDR2 is SQIVND (reference sequence). The CDR3 is CASNRRMNTEAFF. CDR3 coding DNA: TGTGCCAGTAACAGGAGGATGAACACTGAAGCTTTCTTT.

The chain uses TRBV28 and TRBJ2-2; a weak D match, TRBD2 (5 bases). V was shortened by 10 bases and J by 4 bases, with 16 bases between the two germline ends. CDR3 length: 14 residues. The germline V gene encodes CDR1 MDHEN and CDR2 SYDVKM. CDR3 residues: CATLAKGATGELFF. DNA for the CDR3: TGTGCCACCCTCGCTAAGGGAGCCACCGGGGAGCTGTTTTTT.

V gene TRBV5-6 combines with J gene TRBJ2-3; D might be TRBD1 (5 bases). V lost 2 bases and J 5 bases, leaving 12 bases between the germline ends. The CDR3 has 14 residues. Germline CDR1 and CDR2: SGHDT and YYEEEE. This chain's CDR3 is CASSFVGREDTQYF. The CDR3, as DNA: TGTGCCAGCAGCTTTGTCGGCAGGGAAGATACGCAGTATTTT.

The V call is TRBV5-1, the J call TRBJ1-1; D gene ambiguous. The CDR3 is made up of 15 amino acids. From germline, CDR1 is SGHRS and CDR2 YFSETQ. Trimming removed 0 bases from V and 6 bases from J, with 15 bases in between. CDR3 sequence reads: CASSLDSHLRAEAFF. CDR3 DNA sequence: TGCGCCAGCAGCTTGGACAGCCACCTGAGGGCTGAAGCTTTCTTT.

This clone has more than one count but fewer than ten. J is TRBJ2-3 and V is TRBV7-2; no firm D call. The V end lost 1 base, the J end lost 2 bases, and 4 bases lay between the germline ends. Germline V gene sequence: CDR1 SGHTA, CDR2 FQGNSA. This CDR3 region has 13 residues. CDR3 residues: CASSLENTDTQYF. As DNA, the CDR3 is TGTGCCAGCAGCTTAGAAAACACAGATACGCAGTATTTT. Using reference TRBV7-2 and TRBJ2-3 for the parts outside the CDR3, the full variable domain is GAGVSQSPSNKVTEKGKDVELRCDPISGHTALYWYRQSLGQGLEFLIYFQGNSAPDKSGLPSDRFSAERTGGSVSTLTIQRTQQEDSAVYLCASSLENTDTQYFGPGTRLTVL.

Notes on this clone: Other DNA sequences of this sample code for an identical CDR3. The chain is built from TRBV10-3 and TRBJ1-1; D uncertain. Trimming removed 0 bases from V and 1 base from J, with 3 bases in between. This CDR3 comprises 13 residues. From germline, CDR1 is ENHRY and CDR2 SYGVKD. As DNA, the CDR3 is TGTGCCATCAGTGAGTCAAGGAACACTGAAGCTTTCTTT. Amino acids: CAISESRNTEAFF.

In DNA, the CDR3 is TGTGCCAGCAGCCCCGATCTAGCGCAAGGCGGGGAGCTGTTTTTT. It is translated as CASSPDLAQGGELFF. The J gene is TRBJ2-2, the V gene TRBV7-3, with D possibly being TRBD2 (6 bases). CDR3 size: 15 residues. The germline V and J ends were trimmed by 5 bases and 7 bases, with 17 bases remaining between them. Looked up from germline, CDR1 is SGHTA and CDR2 is FQGTGA. The complete variable domain, with remaining parts taken from reference TRBV7-3 and TRBJ2-2, reads GAGVSQTPSNKVTEKGKYVELRCDPISGHTALYWYRQSLGQGPEFLIYFQGTGAADDSGLPNDRFFAVRPEGSVSTLKIQRTERGDSAVYLCASSPDLAQGGELFFGEGSRLTVL.

This clone was detected only a few times. This chain connects TRBV29-1 to TRBJ2-1, with 9 bases that match TRBD2. J gave up 5 bases and V 4 bases, and 9 bases lay outside the gene matches. From germline, CDR1 is SQVTM and CDR2 ANQGSEA. The CDR3 extends over 15 amino acids. CDR3 in DNA: TGCAGCGTTGGAAAAGCGACTAGCGGTAACAATGAGCAGTTCTTC. Translating gives CSVGKATSGNNEQFF.

This chain joins TRBV4-3 and TRBJ2-1, with D unresolved. CDR3 length: 16 amino acids. Trimming took 0 bases from V and 5 from J, leaving 14 bases between them. From germline, CDR1 is LGHNA and CDR2 YSLEER. CDR3 DNA: TGCGCCAGCAGCCAAGATCTCAATCACAGACACAATGAGCAGTTCTTC. This gives the protein CASSQDLNHRHNEQFF.

The chain is built from TRBV4-3 and TRBJ2-6; maybe TRBD1 (5 bases). Germline lookup yields CDR1 LGHNA and CDR2 YSLEER. This CDR3 is built from 17 residues. V lost 0 bases, J lost 1 base, and 10 bases lay in between. This CDR3 is CASSQETVASGANVLTF. DNA for the CDR3: TGCGCCAGCAGCCAAGAGACAGTAGCTTCTGGGGCCAACGTCCTGACTTTC.

This CDR3 is CASSAGGPSYTDTQYF. In DNA form, the CDR3 reads TGCGCCAGCAGCGCCGGCGGGCCTAGCTACACAGATACGCAGTATTTT. The V gene is TRBV5-1, the J gene TRBJ2-3; possibly TRBD2 for D (5 bases). Germline assignment: CDR1 SGHRS and CDR2 YFSETQ. The CDR3 sequence is 16 residues long. Deletions cut 4 bases from V and 2 bases from J, with 17 bases between.

In regard to this clone: Different DNA sequences within this sample yield the same CDR3. V gene TRBV10-1 combines with J gene TRBJ2-2; D possibly corresponds to TRBD2 (6 bases). Trimming removed 0 bases at V and 0 bases at J, with 8 bases between. The CDR3 runs 16 residues. From germline, CDR1 is WNHNN and CDR2 SYGVQD (reference sequence). The CDR3 bases are TGCGCCAGCAGTGAGTCGACGGGGGCGAACACCGGGGAGCTGTTTTTT. Translated: CASSESTGANTGELFF.

CDR3 loop: CASSLPGEVSPLHF. The DNA of the CDR3 is TGTGCCAGCAGCTTACCGGGGGAAGTATCACCCCTCCACTTT. The chain employs TRBV11-2 and TRBJ1-6; D is possibly TRBD1 (5 bases). V was shortened by 2 bases and J by 10 bases, with 12 bases between the two germline ends. The CDR3 is made up of 14 amino acids. Per germline, CDR1 SGHAT and CDR2 FQNNGV.

This chain uses TRBV2 with TRBJ2-1; 14 positions agree with TRBD2. Germline V gene lookup returns CDR1 SNHLY and CDR2 FYNNEI. The V segment lost 8 bases and the J segment 13 bases; nucleotides outside the gene matches: 10. The CDR3 runs 14 residues. CDR3 amino acids: CASVPGLAGVEQFF. The CDR3 DNA is TGTGCCAGCGTTCCGGGACTAGCGGGGGTAGAACAGTTCTTC.

In this sample, this clone turned up a few times. This chain connects TRBV6-5 to TRBJ2-1, with unresolved D. The CDR3 loop spans 12 amino acids. The germline V gene has CDR1 MNHEY and CDR2 SVGAGI. CDR3 in amino acids: CGSWNSYNEQFF. CDR3 bases: TGTGGGAGCTGGAATTCCTACAATGAGCAGTTCTTC.

The V gene is TRBV6-1, the J gene TRBJ1-5, with D possibly being TRBD1 (5 bases). The CDR3 has 15 amino acids. The ends were cut back, 0 bases at V and 7 bases at J, with 13 bases in the middle. Germline CDR1 MNHNS, CDR2 SASEGT. The CDR3 DNA reads as TGTGCCAGCAGTGAAGCGCCCATGCGGGGGCAGCCCCAGCATTTT. Protein sequence: CASSEAPMRGQPQHF.

This clone was observed many times. The chain couples TRBV9 to TRBJ1-2; possibly TRBD1 for D (6 bases). CDR3 length: 16 amino acids. Per the germline V gene, CDR1 is SGDLS and CDR2 is YYNGEE. V shed 0 bases and J shed 7 bases, with 19 bases lying between them. This CDR3 reads CASSVAAQGPPSGYTF. Here the CDR3 DNA reads TGTGCCAGCAGCGTAGCCGCGCAGGGGCCCCCCAGTGGCTACACCTTC.

The chain links TRBV11-2 to TRBJ2-2; 9 bases agree with TRBD2. The CDR3 is 14 residues long. The V gene end was trimmed by 8 bases and the J gene end by 1 base; junction bases not matched to a gene: 2. Germline V lookup: CDR1 SGHAT, CDR2 FQNNGV. DNA for the CDR3: TGTGCCAGCTCAGCGGGAGGGAACACCGGGGAGCTGTTTTTT. It specifies CASSAGGNTGELFF.

V is TRBV7-8 and J is TRBJ2-7; D remains unclear. The CDR3 has 13 amino acids. The germline V gene encodes CDR1 SGHVS and CDR2 FQNEAQ. Trimming stripped 3 bases from V and 3 bases from J, with 9 bases between. CDR3 region: CASSFGLNYEQYF. CDR3 nucleotide sequence: TGTGCCAGCAGCTTCGGGCTTAACTACGAGCAGTACTTC.